The 12 T cell receptor beta chains below all came from one sample that was sequenced in a study of technical replicates of blood from a few donors. The repertoire was sequenced with immunoSEQ multiplex PCR; TCRdb's copy has only in-frame clones and lacks some. The repertoire holds around 53,000 clones, approximately 86% seen once, with approximately 5.4% in the top ten. The sequencing sample was made of PBMCs. The receptors come from a human donor in good health. Some clones in this sample may be carry-over from other donors' samples.

This clone has only one observation. The V call is TRBV5-1, the J call TRBJ2-1, with 12 bases lining up with TRBD2. The V and J ends lost 0 bases and 7 bases, in that order; junction bases with no gene match: 2. Germline V gene sequence: CDR1 SGHRS, CDR2 YFSETQ. The CDR3 covers 15 residues. The CDR3 DNA sequence: TGCGCCAGCAGCTTGGGGACTAGCGGGATGAATGAGCAGTTCTTC. Its protein is CASSLGTSGMNEQFF.

This chain joins TRBV30 and TRBJ1-2; 7 nucleotides agree with TRBD1. This CDR3 contains 13 residues. V lost 0 bases and J lost 6; bases outside the gene matches: 4. CDR1 is GTSNPN and CDR2 is SVGIG in the germline V gene (reference sequence). CDR3 residues: CAWSVQQGHGYTF. Here the CDR3 DNA reads TGTGCCTGGAGTGTACAACAGGGGCATGGCTACACCTTC.

This chain uses TRBV11-2 with TRBJ2-1, with TRBD2 matching over 7 bases. Unmatched junction bases numbered 6, after V lost 1 base and J lost 15 bases. There are 12 residues in the CDR3. The germline CDR1 and CDR2 sequences are SGHAT and FQNNGV. CDR3 nucleotides: TGTGCCAGCAGCTTAGGTCGTGGGAGGGGGTTCTTC. It translates to CASSLGRGRGFF.

The genes are TRBV5-6 and TRBJ2-5, with D possibly being TRBD2 (6 bases). Germline V gives CDR1 SGHDT, CDR2 YYEEEE. Trimming pared 5 bases from V and 3 bases from J, leaving 8 bases between. The CDR3 extends over 12 amino acids. The CDR3 is CASRLAKETQYF. The CDR3 DNA sequence: TGTGCCAGCAGACTAGCTAAAGAGACCCAGTACTTC.

The chain employs TRBV25-1 and TRBJ1-6; a possible D gene is TRBD1 (6 bases). Germline-derived CDR1 and CDR2 are MGHDK and SYGVNS. V was trimmed by 2 bases and J by 11 bases, leaving 16 bases between them. The CDR3 extends over 15 amino acids. CDR3 coding DNA: TGTGCCAGCAGTGAAGGGAACAGGGAAGGCGCACCCCTCCACTTT. It encodes CASSEGNREGAPLHF. Based on the CDR3 plus reference TRBV25-1 and TRBJ1-6, the full variable domain is EADIYQTPRYLVIGTGKKITLECSQTMGHDKMYWYQQDPGMELHLIHYSYGVNSTEKGDLSSESTVSRIRTEHFPLTLESARPSHTSQYLCASSEGNREGAPLHFGNGTRLTVT.

V usage is TRBV7-2 and J usage is TRBJ2-7; 10 nucleotides agree with TRBD2. Germline V gene lookup returns CDR1 SGHTA and CDR2 FQGNSA. The ends lost 4 bases at V and 6 bases at J; junction bases unmatched: 6. CDR3 length equals 14 residues. The CDR3 is CASSSGLATPEQYF. CDR3 in DNA: TGTGCCAGCAGCTCGGGACTAGCGACCCCCGAGCAGTACTTC.

The chain links TRBV5-1 to TRBJ2-7, with D possibly matching TRBD1 (6 bases). CDR3 length: 13 amino acids. Germline CDR1 and CDR2: SGHRS and YFSETQ. V lost 1 base and J lost 5, with 10 bases in between. CDR3 loop: CASSLSTGHEQYF. The CDR3, as DNA: TGCGCCAGCAGCTTGTCAACAGGGCACGAGCAGTACTTC.

The rearrangement joins TRBV7-2 to TRBJ2-7; D is uncertain. Trimming took off 6 bases at V and 0 bases at J, with 9 bases between the two ends. There are 13 residues in the CDR3. Germline CDR1 and CDR2: SGHTA and FQGNSA. CDR3 bases: TGTGCCAGCAGACTCCCCCCCTCCTACGAGCAGTACTTC. It encodes CASRLPPSYEQYF.

V is TRBV5-4 and J is TRBJ1-2, with a tentative D call TRBD1 (6 bases). The CDR3 is 13 amino acids. Germline V lookup: CDR1 SGHNT, CDR2 YYREEE (reference sequence). V was pared by 4 bases and J by 5 bases, with 12 bases between. The CDR3 reads CASSQDQGYGYTF. The CDR3 DNA follows: TGTGCCAGCAGCCAGGATCAGGGGTATGGCTACACCTTC.

The chain combines TRBV29-1 with TRBJ2-7, with 12 nucleotides matching TRBD2. Germline loops: CDR1 SQVTM, CDR2 ANQGSEA. This CDR3 contains 15 residues. Trimming at V came to 4 bases and at J to 4 bases, leaving 8 bases not matched to a gene. The DNA of the CDR3 is TGCAGCGTTGGGGGGCGGACTAGCGGGATGTACGAGCAGTACTTC. This translates into CSVGGRTSGMYEQYF.

This chain joins TRBV7-6 and TRBJ2-1; the match to TRBD2 covers 8 bases. The trim removed 2 bases at V and 4 bases at J, leaving 13 bases unmatched. The germline V gene encodes CDR1 SGHVS and CDR2 FNYEAQ. The CDR3 loop spans 18 amino acids. The CDR3 loop is CASSLLRGGIYLYNEQFF. The CDR3 nucleotides read TGTGCCAGCAGCTTACTCCGGGGGGGGATTTACCTTTACAATGAGCAGTTCTTC.

As for this clone: The junction departs from the called germline gene at one end, perhaps through a read error. The CDR3 loop reads CASSLGERSGYTF. The CDR3 DNA is TGTGCCAGCAGTTTAGGAGAGCGGAGTGGCTACACCTTC. V gene TRBV7-2 combines with J gene TRBJ1-2; D not certain. Germline V lookup: CDR1 SGHTA, CDR2 FQGNSA. CDR3 length: 13 amino acids.